This T cell receptor beta chain was observed in a study of beta chain features in type 1 diabetes. Findings and caveats of the study: Type 1 diabetes patients had TCRB CDR3s that were shorter (moderately but significantly so) in all four CD4+ subsets.

What was sequenced were expressed TCRB transcripts, since all of the isolated RNA had been reverse transcribed. The average read count of naive, central memory and regulatory T cell samples was some 3.8 million. Sequencing was performed with immunoSEQ multiplex PCR; in TCRdb, only in-frame clones are kept and a portion is missing. The table has 600,000 or so clones, approximately 13% seen once; the top ten hold 0.095% to 0.15%. The purity of all sorted populations exceeded 98%. The CDR3 is 13 amino acids. Germline-derived CDR1 and CDR2 are LGHNA and YNFKEQ. Trimming removed 0 bases from V and 4 bases from J, with 6 bases in between. Turning to this clone: Antigen specificity is unknown.

Sequenced sample: naive CD4+ T cells from blood. The J gene is TRBJ2-5, the V gene TRBV4-2; D ambiguous. The sequence was obtained from a man aged 25-45 years with type 1 diabetes. The CDR3 protein is CASSQDAVETQYF. The CDR3, as DNA: TGTGCCAGCAGCCAAGATGCGGTAGAGACCCAGTACTTC.